These 28 T cell receptor beta chains were all obtained from the same sample, sequenced in a study of CD8 T cells in ankylosing spondylitis. Study-wide findings and caveats: A motif in TCR beta, a set of roughly eight highly homologous variants, appeared characteristic of ankylosing spondylitis blood.

Their antigen targets remain unknown. TCRdb independently ran MiXCR on the 5' RACE reads; one entry per CDR3 protein. The sample has more than 250,000 distinct CDR3 sequences, around 8% seen once. Input material: blood, either unsorted or a sorted T cell fraction (not recorded which). These receptors originate from a male donor with ankylosing spondylitis.

The J gene is TRBJ1-2, the V gene TRBV12-3 or TRBV12-4, with TRBD1 as a possible D gene (5 bases). V shed 6 bases and J shed 8 bases, with 19 bases lying between them. The CDR3 totals 14 residues. CDR3 sequence: CASSLSAWGGGYTF. Here the CDR3 DNA reads TGTGCCAGCAGCCTCTCGGCATGGGGGGGAGGCTACACCTTC.

In this sample, this clonotype turned up a few times. The chain has TRBV20-1 and TRBJ1-1; D gene ambiguous. Germline V gene data show CDR1 as DFQATT and CDR2 as SNEGSKA (reference sequence). The CDR3 loop spans 13 amino acids. The V and J ends lost 3 bases and 6 bases respectively, with 14 bases between them. CDR3 nucleotide sequence: TGCAGTGCTAGTCCGGACGTCCAGGCTGAAGCTTTCTTT. Its protein product is CSASPDVQAEAFF.

This clonotype was observed many times. This chain joins TRBV6-5 and TRBJ2-1; 11 bases align to TRBD2. The CDR3 loop spans 17 amino acids. Losses at the gene ends were 2 bases for V and 0 bases for J; bases not matched to a gene: 3. Germline CDR1 is MNHEY and CDR2 is SVGAGI. The CDR3 sequence is CASSYAGTSGSYNEQFF. The CDR3 DNA is TGTGCCAGCAGTTACGCCGGGACTAGCGGCTCCTACAATGAGCAGTTCTTC.

This clonotype has ten or more counts. V is TRBV29-1 and J is TRBJ2-5, with D unclear. This CDR3 spans 14 amino acids. V was pared by 4 bases and J by 1 base, with 13 bases between. The germline gives CDR1 SQVTM, CDR2 ANQGSEA. CDR3 bases: TGCAGCGTTGCCGCGCAAGTGATCCAAGAGACCCAGTACTTC. Translation gives CSVAAQVIQETQYF.

The chain uses TRBV4-3 and TRBJ2-2; maybe TRBD2 (5 bases). The CDR3 is made up of 16 amino acids. V lost 4 bases, J lost 6 bases, and 18 bases lay in between. Looked up from germline, CDR1 is LGHNA and CDR2 is YSLEER. This chain's CDR3 is CASSPGLFRGSGELFF. The CDR3 DNA reads TGCGCCAGCAGCCCCGGTCTGTTCCGAGGGTCCGGGGAGCTGTTTTTT.

There are many counts of this clonotype. The chain links TRBV5-1 to TRBJ2-1, with 13 bases matching TRBD2. Germline trimming cut 7 bases from V and 4 bases from J; bases unmatched to any gene: 5. This CDR3 is 15 amino acids long. CDR1 and CDR2 from the germline V gene are SGHRS and YFSETQ. Here the CDR3 reads CASGRGLAGYNEQFF. DNA for the CDR3: TGCGCCAGCGGCAGGGGACTAGCGGGATACAATGAGCAGTTCTTC.

The gene calls are TRBV7-4 and TRBJ2-1; 12 bases agree with TRBD2. V was clipped by 2 bases and J by 15 bases; unmatched bases: 8. Germline CDR1 reads SGHVT; CDR2 reads SQSDAQ. The CDR3 consists of 14 residues. CDR3 amino acids: CASSLKGLAGSRFF. The CDR3 coding sequence is TGTGCCAGCAGCTTAAAGGGACTAGCGGGTTCGCGGTTCTTC. Based on the CDR3 plus reference TRBV7-4 and TRBJ2-1, the full variable domain is GAGVSQSPRYKVAKRGRDVALRCDSISGHVTLYWYRQTLGQGSEVLTYSQSDAQRDKSGRPSGRFSAERPERSVSTLKIQRTEQGDSAVYLCASSLKGLAGSRFFGPGTRLTVL.

There are many counts of this clonotype. The DNA for the CDR3 is TGCGCCAGCAGCCCTAATAGCGGAACCTTCTACGAGCAGTACTTC. Its translation is CASSPNSGTFYEQYF. The rearrangement joins TRBV5-1 to TRBJ2-7, with D possibly being TRBD2 (6 bases). Between the trimmed V and J ends, which lost 4 bases and 3 bases, there was a span of 17 bases. Germline V gene data show CDR1 as SGHRS and CDR2 as YFSETQ. There are 15 residues in the CDR3.

This clonotype was picked up many times. The chain employs TRBV14 and TRBJ2-1, with D tentatively TRBD1 (5 bases). The germline V and J ends were trimmed by 2 bases and 7 bases, with 18 bases remaining between them. Germline-derived CDR1 and CDR2 are SGHDN and FVKESK. This CDR3 has 16 residues. CDR3 DNA: TGTGCCAGCAGCCAAAGGAGTGACCGGCCAGGGAATGAGCAGTTCTTC. Protein sequence: CASSQRSDRPGNEQFF.

In this sample, this clonotype turned up many times. V and J are TRBV3-1 and TRBJ1-1; tentatively, D is TRBD1 (6 bases). This CDR3 is 12 amino acids long. Germline V gene sequence: CDR1 LGHDT, CDR2 YNNKEL (reference sequence). V lost 1 base and J lost 10, with 10 bases in between. The CDR3 DNA follows: TGTGCCAGCAGCCAAGGGACAGTGCTAGCTTTCTTT. Encoded protein: CASSQGTVLAFF.

This clonotype was detected ten times or more. CDR3 residues: CASSFGQGGNSPLHF. The CDR3 nucleotides read TGTGCCAGTAGTTTCGGACAGGGTGGCAATTCACCCCTCCACTTT. This chain connects TRBV19 to TRBJ1-6; TRBD1 agrees at 8 bases. Germline-derived CDR1 and CDR2 are LNHDA and SQIVND (reference sequence). CDR3 length equals 15 residues. V shed 5 bases, J shed 7 bases, and the junction held 7 bases outside the gene matches.

Only a few counts were recorded for this clonotype. V and J are TRBV10-1 and TRBJ2-3; D is possibly TRBD2 (6 bases). Germline V gene sequence: CDR1 WNHNN, CDR2 SYGVQD (reference sequence). The CDR3 is made up of 14 amino acids. Trimming shortened V by 10 bases and J by 2 bases, and 16 bases separated the two germline ends. The CDR3: CATAGTRFTDTQYF. CDR3 DNA: TGCGCCACCGCCGGGACTCGATTCACAGATACGCAGTATTTT.

This clonotype appeared many times. The chain couples TRBV5-1 to TRBJ1-1; no reliable D call. The CDR3 extends over 14 amino acids. Germline V gene lookup returns CDR1 SGHRS and CDR2 YFSETQ. Trimming took off 7 bases at V and 1 base at J, with 14 bases between the two ends. In DNA form, the CDR3 reads TGCGCCAGCCGACGGCTAGTATGGAACACTGAAGCTTTCTTT. Amino acids: CASRRLVWNTEAFF.

There are a few counts of this clonotype. The chain links TRBV18 to TRBJ2-4, with TRBD1 matching 7 bases. Germline loops: CDR1 KGHSH, CDR2 LQKENI. Trimming removed 2 bases from V and 4 bases from J; junction bases left unmatched: 5. The CDR3 sequence is 15 residues long. The CDR3 spells CASSPAGTAKNIQYF. The DNA of the CDR3 is TGTGCCAGCTCACCAGCCGGGACAGCTAAAAACATTCAGTACTTC.

V usage is TRBV4-3 and J usage is TRBJ1-1, with TRBD1 identical over 8 bases. The CDR3 contains 18 residues. Germline-derived CDR1 and CDR2 are LGHNA and YSLEER. Trimming cost V 3 bases and J 3 bases; bases outside gene matches: 15. CDR3 in amino acids: CASSQRGPGGIGYTEAFF. In nucleotides, the CDR3 is TGCGCCAGCAGCCAGCGGGGGCCAGGGGGCATTGGGTACACTGAAGCTTTCTTT.

J is TRBJ2-1 and V is TRBV14, with D tentatively TRBD2 (5 bases). This CDR3 is built from 18 residues. V lost 4 bases, J lost 0 bases, and 19 bases lay in between. The V gene's germline CDR1 is SGHDN and CDR2 FVKESK. CDR3 protein: CASSRLGGLLSSYNEQFF. In DNA form, the CDR3 reads TGTGCCAGCAGCCGGTTAGGAGGCCTATTGAGCTCCTACAATGAGCAGTTCTTC. The full variable domain, rest sourced from reference TRBV14 and TRBJ2-1, is EAGVTQFPSHSVIEKGQTVTLRCDPISGHDNLYWYRRVMGKEIKFLLHFVKESKQDESGMPNNRFLAERTGGTYSTLKVQPAELEDSGVYFCASSRLGGLLSSYNEQFFGPGTRLTVL.

This clonotype was observed many times. The V and J genes are TRBV10-3 and TRBJ2-7; D ambiguous. Trimming shortened V by 3 bases and J by 3 bases, and 6 bases separated the two germline ends. CDR3 length: 12 residues. The germline CDR1 and CDR2 sequences are ENHRY and SYGVKD. The CDR3 here is CAISDRVYEQYF. The CDR3 DNA follows: TGTGCCATCAGTGATAGGGTCTACGAGCAGTACTTC.

The sample holds many counts of this clonotype. The chain links TRBV14 to TRBJ2-2; D unclear. Trimming removed 3 bases from V and 0 bases from J, with 5 bases in between. The length of the CDR3 is 14 residues. Germline values: CDR1 SGHDN, CDR2 FVKESK. CDR3 protein: CASSQISNTGELFF. CDR3 in DNA: TGTGCCAGCAGCCAGATTTCGAACACCGGGGAGCTGTTTTTT.

The chain recombines TRBV20-1 with TRBJ2-1, with TRBD2 matching 7 bases. The V gene's germline CDR1 is DFQATT and CDR2 SNEGSKA (reference sequence). The trim removed 1 base at V and 0 bases at J, leaving 12 bases unmatched. CDR3 length: 18 amino acids. DNA for the CDR3: TGCAGTGCTAGAGGACTAGCAGAAGCCTCGAGCTCCTACAATGAGCAGTTCTTC. Protein sequence: CSARGLAEASSSYNEQFF.

The CDR3 spells CASSLFGRGADTQYF. The CDR3 coding sequence is TGTGCCAGCAGTTTATTCGGTCGGGGGGCAGATACGCAGTATTTT. V and J are TRBV28 and TRBJ2-3; TRBD2 matches 7 bases. The CDR3 is 15 amino acids. The ends lost 1 base at V and 4 bases at J; junction bases unmatched: 5. Per germline, CDR1 MDHEN and CDR2 SYDVKM.

This clonotype was observed once. The chain is built from TRBV6-5 and TRBJ2-5, with TRBD2 as a possible D gene (6 bases). The V end was cut by 6 bases, the J end by 4 bases, with 18 bases between. The germline V gene has CDR1 MNHEY and CDR2 SVGAGI. The CDR3 extends over 15 amino acids. The CDR3 sequence: CASSYDSGSGETQYF. The CDR3 DNA reads as TGTGCCAGCAGCTACGATAGCGGAAGTGGAGAGACCCAGTACTTC.

This clonotype was counted many times. The chain uses TRBV20-1 and TRBJ2-1, with unresolved D. The CDR3 loop spans 14 amino acids. The V gene's germline CDR1 is DFQATT and CDR2 SNEGSKA (reference sequence). Trimming removed 4 bases from V and 0 bases from J, with 10 bases in between. As DNA, the CDR3 is TGCAGTGCTAAAGACAAGACCTCCTACAATGAGCAGTTCTTC. Translated: CSAKDKTSYNEQFF.

This chain connects TRBV20-1 to TRBJ2-1, with D possibly being TRBD2 (7 bases). CDR1 is DFQATT, CDR2 SNEGSKA, per germline (reference sequence). The CDR3 is made up of 13 amino acids. The V end lost 4 bases, the J end lost 5 bases, and 12 bases lay between the germline ends. The CDR3, as DNA: TGCAGTGCTAACAGGGACTACAACAATGAGCAGTTCTTC. It encodes CSANRDYNNEQFF.

Concerning this clonotype itself: One end of the junction fails to match germline, which may point to a read error. The rearrangement links TRBV28 to TRBJ2-1; 10 bases line up with TRBD2. Germline V gives CDR1 MDHEN, CDR2 SYDVKM. The CDR3 contains 14 residues. Here the CDR3 DNA reads TGTGCCAGCAGTTCCAGCGGGAGGGCCGTGGATGGAAACTTC. Translated: CASSSSGRAVDGNF.

This clonotype was picked up a small number of times. V usage is TRBV29-1 and J usage is TRBJ2-5; no reliable D call. The V gene's germline CDR1 is SQVTM and CDR2 ANQGSEA. The germline V and J ends were trimmed by 2 bases and 6 bases, with 16 bases remaining between them. CDR3 length equals 14 residues. CDR3 DNA: TGCAGCGTTGAATCCCCTTCCCCGACTCAGACCCAGTACTTC. It codes for CSVESPSPTQTQYF. Using reference TRBV29-1 and TRBJ2-5 for the parts outside the CDR3, the full variable domain is SAVISQKPSRDICQRGTSLTIQCQVDSQVTMMFWYRQQPGQSLTLIATANQGSEATYESGFVIDKFPISRPNLTFSTLTVSNMSPEDSSIYLCSVESPSPTQTQYFGPGTRLLVL.

This clonotype was seen many times. This chain connects TRBV5-6 to TRBJ1-1; TRBD1 matches at 8 bases. This CDR3 has 16 residues. The germline CDR1 and CDR2 sequences are SGHDT and YYEEEE. Trimming removed 0 bases from V and 1 base from J; junction bases left unmatched: 5. The CDR3 DNA reads as TGTGCCAGCAGCTTGGTACAGGGGGTGGGGAACACTGAAGCTTTCTTT. Residues: CASSLVQGVGNTEAFF. Looking up the rest from reference TRBV5-6 and TRBJ1-1 gives the full variable domain: DAGVTQSPTHLIKTRGQQVTLRCSPKSGHDTVSWYQQALGQGPQFIFQYYEEEERQRGNFPDRFSGHQFPNYSSELNVNALLLGDSALYLCASSLVQGVGNTEAFFGQGTRLTVV.

This sequence joins TRBV4-1 and TRBJ1-3, with D possibly matching TRBD1 (6 bases). This CDR3 comprises 15 residues. Trimming shortened V by 4 bases and J by 2 bases, and 12 bases separated the two germline ends. Germline assignment: CDR1 MGHRA and CDR2 YSYEKL. CDR3 protein: CASSLRTEAGNTIYF. The CDR3 region has the DNA TGCGCCAGCAGCCTGCGGACAGAGGCTGGAAACACCATATATTTT.

A few counts support this clonotype. The chain recombines TRBV28 with TRBJ2-4; 10 bases match TRBD2. V trimming: 5 bases; J trimming: 7 bases; junction bases outside the gene matches: 8. Per the germline V gene, CDR1 is MDHEN and CDR2 is SYDVKM. This CDR3 is 15 amino acids long. The CDR3 reads CASSPRAGGGNIQYF. The CDR3 DNA reads as TGTGCCAGCAGTCCGCGAGCGGGAGGGGGGAACATTCAGTACTTC.